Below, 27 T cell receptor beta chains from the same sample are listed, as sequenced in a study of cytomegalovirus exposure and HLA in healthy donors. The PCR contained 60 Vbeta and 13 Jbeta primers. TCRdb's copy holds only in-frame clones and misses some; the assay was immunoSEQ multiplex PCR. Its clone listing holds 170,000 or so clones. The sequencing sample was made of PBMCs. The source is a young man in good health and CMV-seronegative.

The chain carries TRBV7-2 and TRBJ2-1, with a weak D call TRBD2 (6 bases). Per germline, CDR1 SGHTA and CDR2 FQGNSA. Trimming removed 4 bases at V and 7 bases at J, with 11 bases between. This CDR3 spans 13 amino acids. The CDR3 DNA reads TGTGCCAGCAGCTCAGCTCGGGAGAATGAGCAGTTCTTC. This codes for CASSSARENEQFF. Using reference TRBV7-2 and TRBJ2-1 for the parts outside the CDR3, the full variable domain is GAGVSQSPSNKVTEKGKDVELRCDPISGHTALYWYRQSLGQGLEFLIYFQGNSAPDKSGLPSDRFSAERTGGSVSTLTIQRTQQEDSAVYLCASSSARENEQFFGPGTRLTVL.

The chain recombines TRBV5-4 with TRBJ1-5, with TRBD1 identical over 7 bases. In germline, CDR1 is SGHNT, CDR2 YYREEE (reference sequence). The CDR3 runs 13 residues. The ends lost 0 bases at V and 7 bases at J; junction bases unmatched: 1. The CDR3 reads CASSLDRGQPQHF. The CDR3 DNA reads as TGTGCCAGCAGCTTGGACAGGGGCCAGCCCCAGCATTTT.

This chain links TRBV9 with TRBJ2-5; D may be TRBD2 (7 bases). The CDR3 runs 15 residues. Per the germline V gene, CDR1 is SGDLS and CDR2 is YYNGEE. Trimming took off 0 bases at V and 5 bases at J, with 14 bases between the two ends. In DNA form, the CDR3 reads TGTGCCAGCAGCGTAGAGGGGGGGGCTCACGAGACCCAGTACTTC. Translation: CASSVEGGAHETQYF.

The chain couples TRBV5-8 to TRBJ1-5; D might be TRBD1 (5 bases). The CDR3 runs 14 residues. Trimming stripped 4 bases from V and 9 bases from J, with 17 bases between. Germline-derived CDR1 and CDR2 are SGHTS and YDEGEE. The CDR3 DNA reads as TGTGCCAGCAGCCCCCTCTCGGGGGATCGGCCCCAGCATTTT. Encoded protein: CASSPLSGDRPQHF.

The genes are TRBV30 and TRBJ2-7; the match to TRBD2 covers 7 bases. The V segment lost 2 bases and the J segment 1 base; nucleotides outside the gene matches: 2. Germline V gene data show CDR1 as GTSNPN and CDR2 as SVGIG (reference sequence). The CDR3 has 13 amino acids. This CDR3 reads CAWSSGASYEQYF. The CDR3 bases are TGTGCCTGGAGTAGCGGGGCGTCCTACGAGCAGTACTTC.

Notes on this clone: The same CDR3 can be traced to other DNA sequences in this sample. The CDR3 nucleotides read TGTGCCAGCAGTTACAGGGGGAACACTGAAGCTTTCTTT. It encodes CASSYRGNTEAFF. This sequence joins TRBV6-5 and TRBJ1-1, with D possibly matching TRBD1 (5 bases). The CDR3 is 13 amino acids. Germline CDR1 is MNHEY and CDR2 is SVGAGI. V lost 2 bases to trimming and J lost 1 base, with 5 bases between them.

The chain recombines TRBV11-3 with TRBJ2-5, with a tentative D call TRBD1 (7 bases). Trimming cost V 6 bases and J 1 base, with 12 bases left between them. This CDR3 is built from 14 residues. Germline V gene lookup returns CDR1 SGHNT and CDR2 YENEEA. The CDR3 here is CASRWRDSQETQYF. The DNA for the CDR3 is TGTGCCAGCAGATGGAGGGACAGCCAAGAGACCCAGTACTTC.

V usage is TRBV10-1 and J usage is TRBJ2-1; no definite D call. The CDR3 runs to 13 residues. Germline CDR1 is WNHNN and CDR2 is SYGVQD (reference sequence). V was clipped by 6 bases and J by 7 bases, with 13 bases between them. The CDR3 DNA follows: TGCGCCAGCAGCGGTAGAGGTTCTAATGAGCAGTTCTTC. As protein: CASSGRGSNEQFF.

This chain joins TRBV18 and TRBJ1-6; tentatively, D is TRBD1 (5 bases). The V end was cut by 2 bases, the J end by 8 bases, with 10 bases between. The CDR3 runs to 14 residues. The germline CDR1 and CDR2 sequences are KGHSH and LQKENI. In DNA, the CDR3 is TGTGCCAGCTCACCAGGGCAGGGCCATTCACCCCTCCACTTT. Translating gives CASSPGQGHSPLHF.

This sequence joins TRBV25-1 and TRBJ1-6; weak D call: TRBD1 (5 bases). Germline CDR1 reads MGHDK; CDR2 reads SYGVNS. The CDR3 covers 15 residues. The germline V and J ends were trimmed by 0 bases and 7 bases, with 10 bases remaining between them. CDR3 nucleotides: TGTGCCAGCAGTGAATATCGGACAAGGAATTCACCCCTCCACTTT. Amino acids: CASSEYRTRNSPLHF.

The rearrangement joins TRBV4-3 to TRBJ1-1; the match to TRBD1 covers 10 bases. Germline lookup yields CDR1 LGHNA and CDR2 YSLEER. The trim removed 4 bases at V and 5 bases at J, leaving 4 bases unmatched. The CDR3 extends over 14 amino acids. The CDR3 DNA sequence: TGCGCCAGCAGCCGAGACAGGGGGCGGACTGAAGCTTTCTTT. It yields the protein CASSRDRGRTEAFF.

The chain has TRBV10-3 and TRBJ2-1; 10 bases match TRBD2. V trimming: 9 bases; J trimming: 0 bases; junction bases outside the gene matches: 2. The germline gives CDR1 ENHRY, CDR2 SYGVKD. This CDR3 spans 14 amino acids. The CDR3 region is CAMQREGSYNEQFF. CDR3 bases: TGTGCCATGCAGCGGGAGGGCTCCTACAATGAGCAGTTCTTC.

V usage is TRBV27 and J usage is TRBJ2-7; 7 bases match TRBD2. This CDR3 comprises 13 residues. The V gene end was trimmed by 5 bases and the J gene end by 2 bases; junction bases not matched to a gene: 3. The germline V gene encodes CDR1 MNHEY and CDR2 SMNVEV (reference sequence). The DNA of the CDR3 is TGTGCCAGCAGTCCCCGGGAGGCCTACGAGCAGTACTTC. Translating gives CASSPREAYEQYF.

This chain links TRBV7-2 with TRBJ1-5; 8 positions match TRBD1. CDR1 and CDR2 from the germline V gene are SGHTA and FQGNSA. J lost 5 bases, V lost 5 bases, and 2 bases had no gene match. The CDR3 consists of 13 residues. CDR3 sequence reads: CASSTQGDQPQHF. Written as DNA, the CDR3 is TGTGCCAGCAGCACACAGGGGGATCAGCCCCAGCATTTT.

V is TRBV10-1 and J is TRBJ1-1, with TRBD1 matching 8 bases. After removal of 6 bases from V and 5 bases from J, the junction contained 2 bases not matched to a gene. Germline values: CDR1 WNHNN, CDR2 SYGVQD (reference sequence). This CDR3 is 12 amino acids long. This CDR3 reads CASSRTGTEAFF. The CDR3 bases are TGCGCCAGCAGCCGGACAGGGACTGAAGCTTTCTTT.

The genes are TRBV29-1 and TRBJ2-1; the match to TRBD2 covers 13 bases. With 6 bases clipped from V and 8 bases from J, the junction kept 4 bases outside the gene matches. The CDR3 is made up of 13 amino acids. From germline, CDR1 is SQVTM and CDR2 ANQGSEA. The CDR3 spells CSVRLAGGYEQFF. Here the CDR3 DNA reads TGCAGCGTGCGACTAGCGGGAGGATATGAGCAGTTCTTC.

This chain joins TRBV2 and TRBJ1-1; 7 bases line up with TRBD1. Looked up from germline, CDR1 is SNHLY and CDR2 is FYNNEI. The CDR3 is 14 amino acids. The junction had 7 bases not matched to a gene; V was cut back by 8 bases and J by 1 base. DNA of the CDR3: TGTGCCAGCCGACAGGGACCACAGAACACTGAAGCTTTCTTT. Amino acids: CASRQGPQNTEAFF.

The CDR3 bases are TGTGCCAGCAGCTTAGAAACCGGGACAGTTAACACCGGGGAGCTGTTTTTT. It encodes CASSLETGTVNTGELFF. This rearrangement joins TRBV7-2 to TRBJ2-2, with 7 nucleotides matching TRBD1. The trim removed 1 base at V and 2 bases at J, leaving 7 bases unmatched. The CDR3 loop spans 17 amino acids. CDR1 is SGHTA and CDR2 is FQGNSA in the germline V gene.

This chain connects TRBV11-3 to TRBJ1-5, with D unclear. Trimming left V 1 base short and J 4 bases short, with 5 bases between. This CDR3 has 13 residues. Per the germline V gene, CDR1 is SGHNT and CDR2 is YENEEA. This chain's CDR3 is CASSLGENQPQHF. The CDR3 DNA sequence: TGTGCCAGCAGCTTAGGAGAGAATCAGCCCCAGCATTTT.

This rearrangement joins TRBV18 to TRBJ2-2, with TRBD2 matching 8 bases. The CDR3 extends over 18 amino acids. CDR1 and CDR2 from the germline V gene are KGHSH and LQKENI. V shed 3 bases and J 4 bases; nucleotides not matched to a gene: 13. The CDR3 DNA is TGTGCCAGCTCACCGGGTACTAGCGGCCAAAGAGGCACCGGGGAGCTGTTTTTT. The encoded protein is CASSPGTSGQRGTGELFF.

Here the CDR3 reads CASSPGTSGRYEQYF. The CDR3 DNA reads TGTGCCAGCTCACCTGGGACTAGCGGGAGGTACGAGCAGTACTTC. The genes are TRBV18 and TRBJ2-7; TRBD2 aligns across 15 bases. Trimming took 3 bases from V and 4 from J; bases not matched to a gene: 1. The CDR3 totals 15 residues. Looked up from germline, CDR1 is KGHSH and CDR2 is LQKENI.

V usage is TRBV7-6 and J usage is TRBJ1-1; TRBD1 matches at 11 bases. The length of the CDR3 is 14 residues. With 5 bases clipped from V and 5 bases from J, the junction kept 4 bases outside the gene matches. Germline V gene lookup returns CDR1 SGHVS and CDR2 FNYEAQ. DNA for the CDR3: TGTGCCAGCAGCATGGGGACAGGGGGAACTGAAGCTTTCTTT. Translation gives CASSMGTGGTEAFF.

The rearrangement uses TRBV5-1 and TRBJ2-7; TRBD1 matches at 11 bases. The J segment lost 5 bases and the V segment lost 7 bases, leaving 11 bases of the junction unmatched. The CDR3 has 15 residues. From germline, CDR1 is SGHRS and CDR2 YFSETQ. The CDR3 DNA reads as TGCGCCAGCGCCCTTGGGAGGACAGGGGGCCACGAGCAGTACTTC. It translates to CASALGRTGGHEQYF.

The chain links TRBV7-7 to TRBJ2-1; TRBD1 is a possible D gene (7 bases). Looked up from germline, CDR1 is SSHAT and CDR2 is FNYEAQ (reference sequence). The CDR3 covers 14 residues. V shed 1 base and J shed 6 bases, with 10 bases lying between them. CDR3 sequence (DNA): TGTGCCAGCAGCTTAGGCAGGGGGGCCAATGAGCAGTTCTTC. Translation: CASSLGRGANEQFF.

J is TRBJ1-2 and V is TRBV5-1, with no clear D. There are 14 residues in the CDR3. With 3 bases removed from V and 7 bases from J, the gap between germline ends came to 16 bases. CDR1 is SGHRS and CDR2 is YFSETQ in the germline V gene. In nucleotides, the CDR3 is TGCGCCAGCAGCTCCTTAACGGGTTTAGGTGGCTACACCTTC. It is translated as CASSSLTGLGGYTF.

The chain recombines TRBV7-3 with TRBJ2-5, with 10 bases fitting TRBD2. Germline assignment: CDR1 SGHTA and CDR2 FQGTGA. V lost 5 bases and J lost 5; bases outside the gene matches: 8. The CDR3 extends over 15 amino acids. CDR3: CASSLGLAVGETQYF. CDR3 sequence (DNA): TGTGCCAGCAGCCTTGGACTAGCGGTAGGGGAGACCCAGTACTTC.

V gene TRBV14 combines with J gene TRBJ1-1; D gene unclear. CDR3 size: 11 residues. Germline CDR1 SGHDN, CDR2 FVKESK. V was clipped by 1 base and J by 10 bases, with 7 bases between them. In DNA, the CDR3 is TGTGCCAGCAGCCAAGGCGGGGTAGCTTTCTTT. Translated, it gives CASSQGGVAFF.